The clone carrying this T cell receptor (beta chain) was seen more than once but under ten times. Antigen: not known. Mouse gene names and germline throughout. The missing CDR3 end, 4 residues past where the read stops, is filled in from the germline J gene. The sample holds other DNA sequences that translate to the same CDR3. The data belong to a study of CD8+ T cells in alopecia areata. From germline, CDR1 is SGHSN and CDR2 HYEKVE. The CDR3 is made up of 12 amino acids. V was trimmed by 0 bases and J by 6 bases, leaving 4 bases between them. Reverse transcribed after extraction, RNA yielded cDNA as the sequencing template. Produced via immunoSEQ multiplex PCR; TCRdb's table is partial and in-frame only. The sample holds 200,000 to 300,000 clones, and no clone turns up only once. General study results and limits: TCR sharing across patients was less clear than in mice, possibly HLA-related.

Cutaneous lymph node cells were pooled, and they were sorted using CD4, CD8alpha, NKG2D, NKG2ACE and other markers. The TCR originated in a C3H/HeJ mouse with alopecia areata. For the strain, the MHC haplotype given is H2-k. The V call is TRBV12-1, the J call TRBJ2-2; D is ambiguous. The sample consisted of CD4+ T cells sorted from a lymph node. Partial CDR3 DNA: TGTGCCAGCTCTCTCCTCCCCGGG. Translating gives CASSLLPG. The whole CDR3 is CASSLLPGQLYF.